A single sample gave rise to the 14 T cell receptor beta chains below, sequenced in a study of T cells expressing NK-cell markers. TCRdb re-called the 5' RACE reads and gives one entry per CDR3 protein, without DNA. Its clone listing holds approximately 440,000 distinct CDR3 sequences. Sequenced material: blood T cells: a sorted CD56 or NKG2C T cell subset, CD4+ or CD8+ T cells, or bulk PBMC T cells (not recorded which). Source of these receptors: a woman aged 50 to 65 in good health.

This rearrangement joins TRBV20-1 to TRBJ2-2; as DNA is missing, the TRBD2 call by TCRdb cannot be tested. Germline CDR1 and CDR2: DFQATT and SNEGSKA (reference sequence). There are 16 residues in the CDR3. The CDR3 is CSAFAGTSGPTGELFF.

The V gene is TRBV7-2, the J gene TRBJ2-2. Germline assignment: CDR1 SGHTA and CDR2 FQGNSA. The CDR3 extends over 15 amino acids. The CDR3 loop reads CASSSRLSYTGELFF.

V is TRBV2 and J is TRBJ2-3; lacking DNA, the TRBD1 call made by TCRdb goes unchecked. The CDR3 is 13 amino acids. Germline V lookup: CDR1 SNHLY, CDR2 FYNNEI. This chain's CDR3 is CASRGRTTDTQYF.

The rearrangement uses TRBV7-6 and TRBJ2-1. CDR1 and CDR2 from the germline V gene are SGHVS and FNYEAQ. The CDR3 length is 14 residues. The CDR3 loop is CASSLAPSVNEQFF.

The V and J genes are TRBV11-3 and TRBJ2-3; no DNA is available, so the TRBD1 call from TCRdb remains unchecked. The CDR3 extends over 13 amino acids. The germline CDR1 and CDR2 sequences are SGHNT and YENEEA. CDR3 region: CASSQGFPDTQYF.

This sequence joins TRBV7-6 and TRBJ2-3; TCRdb indicates TRBD2, and absent DNA this call remains unverified. Germline V gene lookup returns CDR1 SGHVS and CDR2 FNYEAQ. The CDR3 is made up of 20 amino acids. This CDR3 is CASSLAPGTSGSAATDTQYF.

V gene TRBV3-1 combines with J gene TRBJ1-1; the D gene TCRdb calls, TRBD1, cannot be checked with no DNA. CDR3 length equals 15 residues. The germline V gene encodes CDR1 LGHDT and CDR2 YNNKEL (reference sequence). The CDR3 loop reads CASSPRDREDTEAFF.

The chain's CDR3 is CASSQALKRFGTGENQPQHF. This chain connects TRBV4-1 to TRBJ1-5; TCRdb's D call, TRBD1, is unchecked because there is no DNA. Germline assignment: CDR1 MGHRA and CDR2 YSYEKL. This CDR3 region has 20 residues.

This chain joins TRBV5-1 and TRBJ2-1; the D call from TCRdb, TRBD2, cannot be confirmed without DNA. The CDR3 has 16 amino acids. Germline values: CDR1 SGHRS, CDR2 YFSETQ. The CDR3 is CASSLTGTRLYNEQFF.

The V and J genes are TRBV29-1 and TRBJ1-1. There are 12 residues in the CDR3. The germline CDR1 and CDR2 sequences are SQVTM and ANQGSEA. The CDR3 spells CSVSPMNTEAFF.

The V call is TRBV6-1, the J call TRBJ1-5; TCRdb returns TRBD1, unconfirmable since there is no DNA. CDR1 is MNHNS, CDR2 SASEGT, per germline. The CDR3 length is 12 residues. The CDR3 reads CASNMAGGPQHF.

The CDR3 sequence is CASSRMGQGAREQFF. V and J are TRBV7-9 and TRBJ2-1; lacking DNA, the TRBD1 call made by TCRdb goes unchecked. Germline CDR1 reads SEHNR; CDR2 reads FQNEAQ (reference sequence). The CDR3 is 15 residues long.

The chain is built from TRBV25-1 and TRBJ2-3. Germline V CDR1 and CDR2: MGHDK, SYGVNS. The CDR3 is made up of 12 amino acids. This CDR3 is CASSALFDTQYF.

This sequence joins TRBV20-1 and TRBJ2-4; the D call of TRBD2 rests on TCRdb alone, since no DNA is present to check it. The germline V gene has CDR1 DFQATT and CDR2 SNEGSKA (reference sequence). The CDR3 spans 14 residues. The CDR3 loop reads CSASLTSGANIQYF.